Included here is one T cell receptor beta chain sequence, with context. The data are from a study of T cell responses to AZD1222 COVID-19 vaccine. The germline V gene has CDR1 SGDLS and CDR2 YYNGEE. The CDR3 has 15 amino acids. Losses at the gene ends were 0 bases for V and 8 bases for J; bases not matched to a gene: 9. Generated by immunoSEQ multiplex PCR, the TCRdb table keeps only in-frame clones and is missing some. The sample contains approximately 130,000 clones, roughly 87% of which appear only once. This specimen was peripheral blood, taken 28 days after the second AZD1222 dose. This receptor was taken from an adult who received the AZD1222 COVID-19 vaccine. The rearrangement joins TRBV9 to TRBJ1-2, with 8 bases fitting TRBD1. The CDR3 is CASSVGQAGGRGYTF. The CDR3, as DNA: TGTGCCAGCAGCGTAGGCCAGGCAGGGGGCAGGGGCTACACCTTC.